This note documents a single T cell receptor (beta chain) sequence. What it binds is unknown. The length of the CDR3 is 14 residues. The germline V gene has CDR1 SGHVS and CDR2 FQNEAQ. V lost 6 bases and J lost 6; bases outside the gene matches: 7. Sequenced by immunoSEQ multiplex PCR; TCRdb stores in-frame clones only, minus some. The sample records approximately 70,000 clones, about 85% being singletons. The sample is drawn from a study of T cell responses to AZD1222 COVID-19 vaccine. Overall study context: The study pooled second doses at about 4 or about 12 weeks. Study results and limitations: The number of AZD1222 recipients seropositive at baseline was only 5 to 7. CD4 TCRs covered the whole spike, strongest at regions 160-218 and 743-854. With two AZD1222 doses given, Spike-specific TCR breadth and depth both rose.

The rearrangement joins TRBV7-8 to TRBJ1-4; 7 bases are a match to TRBD1. Sequencing used peripheral blood, obtained on day 0 of AZD1222 vaccination. This receptor was identified in an adult in good health. CDR3 bases: TGTGCCAGCAGTTACGACAGGGTACATGAAAAACTGTTTTTT. This translates into CASSYDRVHEKLFF.